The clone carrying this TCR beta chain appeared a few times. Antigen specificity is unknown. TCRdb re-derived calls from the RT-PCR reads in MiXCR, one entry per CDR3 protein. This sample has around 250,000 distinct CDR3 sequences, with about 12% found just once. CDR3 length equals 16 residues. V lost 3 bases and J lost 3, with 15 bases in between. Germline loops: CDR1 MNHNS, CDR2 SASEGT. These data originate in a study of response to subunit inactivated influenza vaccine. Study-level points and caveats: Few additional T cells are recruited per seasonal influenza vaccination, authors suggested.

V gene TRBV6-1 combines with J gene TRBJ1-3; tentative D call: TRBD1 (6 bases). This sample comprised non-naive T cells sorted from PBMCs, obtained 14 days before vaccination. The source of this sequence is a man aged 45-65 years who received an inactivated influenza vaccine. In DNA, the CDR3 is TGTGCCAGCAGTGACCCCGGGGGCCTTAGTGGAAACACCATATATTTT. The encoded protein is CASSDPGGLSGNTIYF.